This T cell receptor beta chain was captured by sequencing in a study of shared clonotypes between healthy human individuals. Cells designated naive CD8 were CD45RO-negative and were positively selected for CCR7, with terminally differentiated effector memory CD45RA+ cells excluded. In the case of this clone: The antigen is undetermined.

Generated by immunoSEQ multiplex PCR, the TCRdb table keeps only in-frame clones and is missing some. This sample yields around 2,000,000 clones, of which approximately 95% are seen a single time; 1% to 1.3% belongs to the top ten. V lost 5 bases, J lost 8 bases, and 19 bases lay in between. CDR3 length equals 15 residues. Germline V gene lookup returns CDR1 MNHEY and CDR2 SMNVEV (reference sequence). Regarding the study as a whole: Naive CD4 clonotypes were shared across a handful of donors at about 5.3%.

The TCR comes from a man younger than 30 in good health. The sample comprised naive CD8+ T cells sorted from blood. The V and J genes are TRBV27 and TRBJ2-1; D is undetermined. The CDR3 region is CASSPLRVTVDEQFF. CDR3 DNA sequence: TGTGCCAGCAGTCCCCTCCGCGTAACTGTCGATGAGCAGTTCTTC.